This T cell receptor (beta chain) emerged from a study of blood T cell repertoires in COVID-19. On the study more broadly: The United States, Italy and Spain were the sources of the acute and convalescent COVID-19 samples.

Assay: immunoSEQ multiplex PCR; the TCRdb copy retains only in-frame clones and omits some. The sample holds approximately 80,000 clones; approximately 78% are singletons and the top ten take about 9.4%. Sequences were obtained from peripheral blood. This sequence was found in a man in his 60s with acute or convalescent COVID-19.

The CDR3 sequence is CASSEADRGNSPLHF. CDR3 nucleotides: TGTGCCAGCAGTGAAGCGGACAGGGGTAATTCACCCCTCCACTTT. The chain carries TRBV2 and TRBJ1-6, with 9 bases that match TRBD1. The V segment lost 0 bases and the J segment 6 bases; nucleotides outside the gene matches: 0. The CDR3 consists of 15 residues. Germline V CDR1 and CDR2: SNHLY, FYNNEI.